The 14 T cell receptor beta chains below come from one sample, sequenced in a study of T cells in Graves' hyperthyroidism and ophthalmopathy. The investigators amplified TCR beta CDR3 regions from RNA transcripts. When the TCR CDR3 underwent first-round RT-PCR, the HTBI primer set was used. TCRdb reanalysed the multiplex PCR reads using MiXCR and keeps one entry per CDR3 protein. The table has hundreds of thousands of distinct CDR3 sequences, roughly a sixth seen once. The sequenced material came from blood. The receptors stem from a woman aged 45 to 65 with Graves' hyperthyroidism that later progressed to Graves' ophthalmopathy.

There are many counts of this clonotype. An end of the junction differs from the germline gene, which may be a read error. This sequence joins TRBV7-7 and TRBJ2-7, with D perhaps TRBD2 (5 bases). This CDR3 has 14 residues. The germline V gene encodes CDR1 SSHAT and CDR2 FNYEAQ (reference sequence). The DNA of the CDR3 is TGTGCTAGCAGCTTAGCGCCGGGCGCCTACGAGCAGTACTTC. Translated, it gives CASSLAPGAYEQYF.

Ten or more counts support this clonotype. This CDR3 reads CASSLTGHLSTDTQYF. CDR3 bases: TGTGCCAGCAGCCTGACGGGACACCTTAGCACAGATACGCAGTATTTT. The rearrangement uses TRBV27 and TRBJ2-3; tentative D call: TRBD1 (6 bases). CDR3 length: 16 amino acids. Trimming took off 6 bases at V and 0 bases at J, with 16 bases between the two ends. CDR1 is MNHEY and CDR2 is SMNVEV in the germline V gene (reference sequence).

This clonotype was picked up many times. V and J are TRBV2 and TRBJ1-2; the match to TRBD1 covers 7 bases. Germline trimming cut 11 bases from V and 8 bases from J; bases unmatched to any gene: 14. From germline, CDR1 is SNHLY and CDR2 FYNNEI. This CDR3 is built from 13 residues. CDR3 nucleotide sequence: TGTGCCGGTGGGGGACAGAGCGCTTTGGGCTACACCTTC. As protein: CAGGGQSALGYTF.

Comment on this clonotype: The junction and the germline gene differ at one end; a read error may be behind it. The J gene is TRBJ1-2, the V gene TRBV5-4; 8 bases align to TRBD1. The CDR3 runs 13 residues. CDR1 is SGHNT, CDR2 YYREEE, per germline (reference sequence). The CDR3 DNA sequence: TGTGCCAGCAGCTCGACAGGGGTTGGTGGCTGCACCTTC. This translates into CASSSTGVGGCTF.

The sample holds many counts of this clonotype. The chain joins TRBV30 to TRBJ1-4; no definite D call. The V gene's germline CDR1 is GTSNPN and CDR2 SVGIG (reference sequence). This CDR3 is 12 amino acids long. V dropped 5 bases and J dropped 3 bases, with 7 bases sitting between them. CDR3 in amino acids: CAWGSANEKLFF. The CDR3 nucleotides read TGTGCCTGGGGGTCGGCTAATGAAAAACTGTTTTTT.

This chain links TRBV10-3 with TRBJ1-4; D is unresolved. The germline V gene encodes CDR1 ENHRY and CDR2 SYGVKD. Trimming took off 3 bases at V and 8 bases at J, with 10 bases between the two ends. The CDR3 length is 13 residues. The chain's CDR3 is CAISDETPEKLFF. The CDR3, as DNA: TGTGCCATCAGTGATGAGACCCCCGAAAAACTGTTTTTT.

This clonotype was detected ten times or more. The junction departs from the called germline gene at one end, perhaps through a read error. The chain combines TRBV7-7 with TRBJ2-1; 16 bases line up with TRBD2. In germline, CDR1 is SSHAT, CDR2 FNYEAQ (reference sequence). The CDR3 is 16 amino acids. Written as DNA, the CDR3 is TGTGCTAGCAGCCAGGGACTAGCGGGGGGGGGGAATGAGCAGTTCTTC. Translating gives CASSQGLAGGGNEQFF.

The chain has TRBV6-1 and TRBJ1-3, with TRBD1 as a possible D gene (6 bases). Per the germline V gene, CDR1 is MNHNS and CDR2 is SASEGT. V was clipped by 1 base and J by 0 bases, with 19 bases between them. The CDR3 consists of 19 residues. CDR3 DNA sequence: TGTGCCAGCAGTGAAGAAGGGGACATCGCTAATTACTCTGGAAACACCATATATTTT. It yields the protein CASSEEGDIANYSGNTIYF.

This clonotype was counted many times. CDR3 coding DNA: TGCAGTGCTAGAGATTGGTGGGGGGCGGGTCGCACAGATACGCAGTATTTT. Translating gives CSARDWWGAGRTDTQYF. V is TRBV20-1 and J is TRBJ2-3; tentatively, D is TRBD1 or TRBD2 (6 bases each). The CDR3 length is 17 residues. Germline V gene data show CDR1 as DFQATT and CDR2 as SNEGSKA (reference sequence). V dropped 0 bases and J dropped 1 base, with 17 bases sitting between them.

V and J are TRBV19 and TRBJ1-1; TRBD1 aligns across 8 bases. The trim removed 4 bases at V and 1 base at J, leaving 8 bases unmatched. The CDR3 is 16 amino acids. Germline V lookup: CDR1 LNHDA, CDR2 SQIVND (reference sequence). Here the CDR3 DNA reads TGTGCCAGTAGTACTCCCGGTGGGACAGGGAACACTGAAGCTTTCTTT. Its protein is CASSTPGGTGNTEAFF.

This clonotype was found a few times. The V call is TRBV15, the J call TRBJ2-1; 7 positions match TRBD2. The trim removed 9 bases at V and 0 bases at J, leaving 2 bases unmatched. Germline CDR1 is LNHNV and CDR2 is YYDKDF (reference sequence). The CDR3 sequence is 13 residues long. The CDR3 DNA reads TGTGCCACTTGGACTAGCTCCTACAATGAGCAGTTCTTC. This gives the protein CATWTSSYNEQFF.

As for this clonotype: Just one base apart from a much larger clone, this may be a read error. The V and J genes are TRBV7-2 and TRBJ1-2; weak D call: TRBD1 (6 bases). The CDR3 loop spans 13 amino acids. Germline CDR1 is SGHTA and CDR2 is FQGNSA. The germline V and J ends were trimmed by 2 bases and 5 bases, with 9 bases remaining between them. The DNA for the CDR3 is TGTGCCAGCAGCTTAAATCAGGGGTATGGCTACACCTTC. Encoded protein: CASSLNQGYGYTF.

The J gene is TRBJ1-2, the V gene TRBV6-4; D not certain. Germline lookup yields CDR1 MRHNA and CDR2 SNTAGT. V lost 2 bases and J 3 bases, leaving 4 bases between the germline ends. This CDR3 is built from 12 residues. The CDR3: CASSDGYYGYTF. In DNA form, the CDR3 reads TGTGCCAGCAGTGACGGCTACTATGGCTACACCTTC.

The genes are TRBV18 and TRBJ2-6, with 11 positions matching TRBD1. The germline V gene has CDR1 KGHSH and CDR2 LQKENI. CDR3 length equals 18 residues. V shed 3 bases, J shed 2 bases, and the junction held 6 bases outside the gene matches. The CDR3 bases are TGTGCCAGCTCACCTCGGACAGGGGGCTCGACTGGGGCCAACGTCCTGACTTTC. Its protein product is CASSPRTGGSTGANVLTF.